One sample yielded the 30 T cell receptor beta chains listed below, sequenced in a study of blood T cell repertoires in COVID-19. Clones were sequenced by immunoSEQ multiplex PCR, and TCRdb holds only the in-frame ones, with some missing. There are roughly 200,000 clones in the sample; approximately 84% occur only once, and about 4.5% lies in the top ten. The source material was peripheral blood. The receptor set was obtained from a man in his fifties with active or convalescent COVID-19.

The gene calls are TRBV11-1 and TRBJ2-7; possible D gene TRBD1, 6 bases. V was shortened by 5 bases and J by 3 bases, with 20 bases between the two germline ends. Germline values: CDR1 SGHAT, CDR2 FQDESV (reference sequence). This CDR3 region has 16 residues. The CDR3 nucleotides read TGTGCCAGCAGCATTGGACAGAGGTCGATCGTCTACGAGCAGTACTTC. Encoded protein: CASSIGQRSIVYEQYF.

This rearrangement joins TRBV9 to TRBJ1-2; D is possibly TRBD1 (5 bases). V was shortened by 4 bases and J by 2 bases, with 18 bases between the two germline ends. In germline, CDR1 is SGDLS, CDR2 YYNGEE. The CDR3 extends over 16 amino acids. CDR3 region: CASSPFDSPTNYGYTF. Written as DNA, the CDR3 is TGTGCCAGCAGCCCCTTCGACAGTCCTACAAACTATGGCTACACCTTC.

In DNA form, the CDR3 reads TGTGCCAGCTCTCCCCGGACGGCGGGCCTACTGAACACTGAAGCTTTCTTT. Translation gives CASSPRTAGLLNTEAFF. This sequence joins TRBV18 and TRBJ1-1, with D unclear. Germline V lookup: CDR1 KGHSH, CDR2 LQKENI. Trimming left V 6 bases short and J 0 bases short, with 20 bases between. The CDR3 spans 17 residues. The variable domain in full, completed from reference TRBV18 and TRBJ1-1, reads NAGVMQNPRHLVRRRGQEARLRCSPMKGHSHVYWYRQLPEEGLKFMVYLQKENIIDESGMPKERFSAEFPKEGPSILRIQQVVRGDSAAYFCASSPRTAGLLNTEAFFGQGTRLTVV.

With respect to this clone: The same CDR3 also results from other DNA sequences found in this sample. The chain is built from TRBV2 and TRBJ2-2; 8 bases fit TRBD2. The V gene end was trimmed by 6 bases and the J gene end by 2 bases; junction bases not matched to a gene: 5. The germline gives CDR1 SNHLY, CDR2 FYNNEI. There are 15 residues in the CDR3. The CDR3 nucleotides read TGTGCCAGCAGCGACGGACTAGCCAACACCGGGGAGCTGTTTTTT. Protein sequence: CASSDGLANTGELFF.

CDR3 in DNA: TGTGCCAGCAGCTTGTCAGGGGCGGGGGTTTACAATGAGCAGTTCTTC. Translated, it gives CASSLSGAGVYNEQFF. This rearrangement joins TRBV5-5 to TRBJ2-1; a weak D match, TRBD2 (7 bases). Germline V gene lookup returns CDR1 SGHKS and CDR2 YYEKEE (reference sequence). CDR3 length: 16 residues. Trimming shortened V by 1 base and J by 4 bases, and 15 bases separated the two germline ends.

The chain carries TRBV6-5 and TRBJ1-1, with D perhaps matching TRBD1 (6 bases). The germline CDR1 and CDR2 sequences are MNHEY and SVGAGI. With 5 bases removed from V and 1 base from J, the gap between germline ends came to 11 bases. The CDR3 sequence is 14 residues long. DNA of the CDR3: TGTGCCAGCAGTCCAGACAGGCGGAACACTGAAGCTTTCTTT. Its protein is CASSPDRRNTEAFF.

V and J are TRBV14 and TRBJ2-5, with D maybe TRBD1 (6 bases). Trimming shortened V by 0 bases and J by 4 bases, and 12 bases separated the two germline ends. This CDR3 spans 15 amino acids. Germline V gene sequence: CDR1 SGHDN, CDR2 FVKESK. The CDR3 protein is CASSQDWGLRETQYF. In DNA, the CDR3 is TGTGCCAGCAGCCAAGATTGGGGGCTTAGAGAGACCCAGTACTTC. Variable domain in full (rest from reference TRBV14 and TRBJ2-5): EAGVTQFPSHSVIEKGQTVTLRCDPISGHDNLYWYRRVMGKEIKFLLHFVKESKQDESGMPNNRFLAERTGGTYSTLKVQPAELEDSGVYFCASSQDWGLRETQYFGPGTRLLVL.

This rearrangement joins TRBV7-6 to TRBJ1-4; D gene unclear. This CDR3 has 14 residues. The germline CDR1 and CDR2 sequences are SGHVS and FNYEAQ. With 5 bases removed from V and 4 bases from J, the gap between germline ends came to 11 bases. The CDR3 sequence is CASSPVLSNEKLFF. The CDR3, as DNA: TGTGCCAGCAGCCCCGTTTTGAGTAATGAAAAACTGTTTTTT.

This clone was seen a handful of times. This sequence joins TRBV7-3 and TRBJ1-4; D ambiguous. Germline assignment: CDR1 SGHTA and CDR2 FQGTGA. Trimming pared 5 bases from V and 7 bases from J, leaving 14 bases between. The CDR3 covers 14 residues. The CDR3 DNA reads as TGTGCCAGCAGCCATGGAGGGTTGGGTGAAAAACTGTTTTTT. This codes for CASSHGGLGEKLFF.

V gene TRBV30 combines with J gene TRBJ1-5, with 7 bases fitting TRBD1. V lost 0 bases and J lost 3; bases outside the gene matches: 5. The CDR3 spans 15 residues. CDR1 is GTSNPN, CDR2 SVGIG, per germline (reference sequence). CDR3 amino acids: CAWSVKGANNQPQHF. CDR3 DNA sequence: TGTGCCTGGAGTGTGAAGGGGGCAAACAATCAGCCCCAGCATTTT.

The table lists this clone with a few counts. This sequence joins TRBV6-6 and TRBJ2-1; possible D gene TRBD1, 6 bases. Per germline, CDR1 MNHNY and CDR2 SVGAGI (reference sequence). V lost 6 bases to trimming and J lost 0 bases, with 12 bases between them. The CDR3 extends over 15 amino acids. CDR3 DNA: TGTGCCAGCAGCCAAAGGGGGACCTCCTACAATGAGCAGTTCTTC. Residues: CASSQRGTSYNEQFF.

The rearrangement uses TRBV11-3 and TRBJ2-1; 14 bases fit TRBD2. This CDR3 comprises 16 residues. V shed 5 bases and J 4 bases; nucleotides not matched to a gene: 4. CDR1 SGHNT and CDR2 YENEEA come from the germline V gene. CDR3 in amino acids: CASSVRTSGGYNEQFF. The CDR3, as DNA: TGTGCCAGCAGCGTACGGACTAGCGGGGGGTACAATGAGCAGTTCTTC.

J is TRBJ1-6 and V is TRBV2; D is unresolved. The germline CDR1 and CDR2 sequences are SNHLY and FYNNEI. V was clipped by 8 bases and J by 3 bases, with 8 bases between them. This CDR3 spans 13 amino acids. CDR3 protein: CASFRDYNSPLHF. CDR3 bases: TGTGCCAGCTTCCGGGACTATAATTCACCCCTCCACTTT. The variable domain in full, with the rest retrieved from reference TRBV2 and TRBJ1-6, is EPEVTQTPSHQVTQMGQEVILRCVPISNHLYFYWYRQILGQKVEFLVSFYNNEISEKSEIFDDQFSVERPDGSNFTLKIRSTKLEDSAMYFCASFRDYNSPLHFGNGTRLTVT.

V and J are TRBV29-1 and TRBJ1-2; D is perhaps TRBD1 (6 bases). The V end lost 6 bases, the J end lost 2 bases, and 10 bases lay between the germline ends. The CDR3 runs to 12 residues. Germline CDR1 is SQVTM and CDR2 is ANQGSEA. CDR3 residues: CSVTGQNYGYTF. DNA for the CDR3: TGCAGCGTCACCGGACAGAACTATGGCTACACCTTC.

The V gene is TRBV27, the J gene TRBJ1-1, with D tentatively TRBD1 (5 bases). Trimming removed 1 base at V and 1 base at J, with 13 bases between. The germline CDR1 and CDR2 sequences are MNHEY and SMNVEV (reference sequence). The CDR3 length is 16 residues. The chain's CDR3 is CASSLLGADSNTEAFF. CDR3 in DNA: TGTGCCAGCAGTTTATTAGGGGCAGACTCGAACACTGAAGCTTTCTTT.

The CDR3 here is CASSSQGATNEKLFF. CDR3 in DNA: TGTGCCAGCAGCTCTCAGGGTGCAACTAATGAAAAACTGTTTTTT. The chain uses TRBV7-9 and TRBJ1-4; a possible D gene is TRBD1 (5 bases). The germline V gene has CDR1 SEHNR and CDR2 FQNEAQ (reference sequence). Trimming removed 4 bases at V and 0 bases at J, with 9 bases between. The CDR3 spans 15 residues.

This chain links TRBV7-9 with TRBJ1-4, with D unclear. Per the germline V gene, CDR1 is SEHNR and CDR2 is FQNEAQ (reference sequence). Trimming removed 0 bases from V and 8 bases from J, with 10 bases in between. This CDR3 region has 14 residues. In DNA form, the CDR3 reads TGTGCCAGCAGCTTAGCGCGGGGTTCGGAAAAACTGTTTTTT. This translates into CASSLARGSEKLFF.

The V call is TRBV30, the J call TRBJ1-1, with D tentatively TRBD1 (6 bases). The CDR3 is made up of 13 amino acids. The germline V gene encodes CDR1 GTSNPN and CDR2 SVGIG (reference sequence). V shed 5 bases and J shed 3 bases, with 13 bases lying between them. As DNA, the CDR3 is TGTGCCTGGCAACAGGGTGAGGACACTGAAGCTTTCTTT. Protein sequence: CAWQQGEDTEAFF.

This chain links TRBV5-5 with TRBJ2-1; no clear D gene. This CDR3 comprises 17 residues. V lost 2 bases, J lost 4 bases, and 19 bases lay in between. CDR1 and CDR2 from the germline V gene are SGHKS and YYEKEE (reference sequence). The CDR3 DNA is TGTGCCAGCAGCTTAATTTACAGTTCCTTTACTTACAATGAGCAGTTCTTC. As protein: CASSLIYSSFTYNEQFF.

The chain is built from TRBV11-2 and TRBJ2-2; D is possibly TRBD2 (7 bases). Trimming took off 1 base at V and 5 bases at J, with 11 bases between the two ends. Germline CDR1 SGHAT, CDR2 FQNNGV. This CDR3 region has 15 residues. DNA for the CDR3: TGTGCCAGCAGCTTAGGAGGGGGGGCAACCGGGGAGCTGTTTTTT. Translated, it gives CASSLGGGATGELFF.

This rearrangement joins TRBV30 to TRBJ2-1, with 9 positions matching TRBD2. CDR1 and CDR2 (germline): GTSNPN, SVGIG (reference sequence). The ends lost 7 bases at V and 6 bases at J; junction bases unmatched: 16. The CDR3 covers 16 residues. This chain's CDR3 is CASLGEAGGGRNEQFF. The CDR3 nucleotides are TGTGCCTCCCTCGGGGAAGCGGGGGGTGGTCGCAATGAGCAGTTCTTC.

DNA of the CDR3: TGCGCCAGCACGTCGGACAGCTCCTACAATGAGCAGTTCTTC. This encodes CASTSDSSYNEQFF. V usage is TRBV5-1 and J usage is TRBJ2-1, with D possibly TRBD1 on 6 matching bases. The CDR3 is 14 amino acids. Germline CDR1 reads SGHRS; CDR2 reads YFSETQ. Deletions cut 6 bases from V and 0 bases from J, with 10 bases between. Full variable domain (rest looked up from reference TRBV5-1 and TRBJ2-1): KAGVTQTPRYLIKTRGQQVTLSCSPISGHRSVSWYQQTPGQGLQFLFEYFSETQRNKGNFPGRFSGRQFSNSRSEMNVSTLELGDSALYLCASTSDSSYNEQFFGPGTRLTVL.

The chain has TRBV29-1 and TRBJ1-1; D call uncertain. CDR1 and CDR2 from the germline V gene are SQVTM and ANQGSEA. CDR3 size: 15 residues. With 5 bases removed from V and 2 bases from J, the gap between germline ends came to 18 bases. The CDR3 nucleotides read TGCAGCGTTACTCGGCGGGCAAAACCTAACACTGAAGCTTTCTTT. Translation: CSVTRRAKPNTEAFF.

V is TRBV14 and J is TRBJ2-7, with D possibly matching TRBD1 (8 bases). Germline CDR1 and CDR2: SGHDN and FVKESK. The CDR3 is 14 residues long. Trimming took 4 bases from V and 6 from J, leaving 16 bases between them. The CDR3 loop reads CASSPLTGEGEQYF. The CDR3 nucleotides are TGTGCCAGCAGCCCCCTGACAGGGGAGGGCGAGCAGTACTTC.

This sequence joins TRBV10-3 and TRBJ2-1; 8 nucleotides align to TRBD2. Germline CDR1 is ENHRY and CDR2 is SYGVKD. V was clipped by 3 bases and J by 5 bases; unmatched bases: 6. There are 15 residues in the CDR3. CDR3 loop: CAISDSGLVDNEQFF. The CDR3, as DNA: TGTGCCATCAGTGATTCGGGACTAGTGGACAATGAGCAGTTCTTC.

This clone occurred a few times. This chain uses TRBV3-1 (or the pseudogene TRBV3-2) with TRBJ1-5; 7 bases align to TRBD1. J was trimmed by 5 bases and V by 0 bases; bases with no gene match: 4. The germline CDR1 and CDR2 sequences are LGHDT and YNNKEL (reference sequence). The CDR3 covers 15 residues. CDR3 in DNA: TGTGCCAGCAGCCAAGATCTGGGGACAGATCAGCCCCAGCATTTT. Encoded protein: CASSQDLGTDQPQHF.

The chain employs TRBV4-1 and TRBJ2-7, with a tentative D call TRBD1 (6 bases). Germline lookup yields CDR1 MGHRA and CDR2 YSYEKL. V dropped 0 bases and J dropped 0 bases, with 15 bases sitting between them. The CDR3 totals 17 residues. In DNA, the CDR3 is TGCGCCAGCAGCCAAGAGGCCACAGGGTTCCTCTCCTACGAGCAGTACTTC. This translates into CASSQEATGFLSYEQYF.

V is TRBV5-1 and J is TRBJ2-7; D perhaps matches TRBD2 (6 bases). The CDR3 has 15 amino acids. V was pared by 2 bases and J by 5 bases, with 17 bases between. Per germline, CDR1 SGHRS and CDR2 YFSETQ. The CDR3 DNA is TGCGCCAGCAGCTTACTCGACGGGAGAGACGACGAGCAGTACTTC. Its protein product is CASSLLDGRDDEQYF.

The chain couples TRBV11-2 to TRBJ1-6; the D gene is possibly TRBD1 (6 bases). Germline V gene data show CDR1 as SGHAT and CDR2 as FQNNGV. The CDR3 spans 14 residues. The ends were cut back, 3 bases at V and 7 bases at J, with 10 bases in the middle. The CDR3: CASSFATGNSPLHF. The CDR3 DNA is TGTGCCAGCAGCTTCGCAACAGGGAATTCACCCCTCCACTTT.

The chain links TRBV5-1 to TRBJ1-3, with 8 bases that match TRBD1. Germline values: CDR1 SGHRS, CDR2 YFSETQ. V lost 4 bases and J lost 9; bases outside the gene matches: 6. CDR3 length: 13 amino acids. The CDR3 bases are TGCGCCAGCAGCGCTGACAGGGGTCCCACCATATATTTT. Its translation is CASSADRGPTIYF.